The 15 T cell receptor beta chains given below trace back to one sample, sequenced in a study of Graves' ophthalmopathy and Graves' hyperthyroidism. The authors amplified TCR beta CDR3 regions from RNA transcripts. First-round RT-PCR relied on HTBI primers, and a second-round multiplex PCR came next. TCRdb fed the multiplex PCR reads into MiXCR, producing one record per CDR3 protein. This table has about 740,000 distinct CDR3 sequences, approximately 40% appearing once. The sample taken for sequencing was peripheral blood. These TCRs come from an adult man with Graves' ophthalmopathy.

The sample holds many counts of this clonotype. The chain combines TRBV14 with TRBJ2-5; perhaps D is TRBD1 or TRBD2 (7 bases each). The V gene's germline CDR1 is SGHDN and CDR2 FVKESK. The CDR3 consists of 13 residues. The V gene lost 1 base and the J gene lost 9 bases, with 12 bases spanning the gap. CDR3 sequence: CASSQGPGGAQYF. The DNA for the CDR3 is TGTGCCAGCAGCCAAGGGCCAGGGGGGGCCCAGTACTTC.

This clonotype occurred many times. The rearrangement uses TRBV20-1 and TRBJ2-7; a weak D match, TRBD1 (6 bases). The CDR3 has 13 residues. V lost 1 base and J 1 base, leaving 8 bases between the germline ends. Per the germline V gene, CDR1 is DFQATT and CDR2 is SNEGSKA (reference sequence). CDR3 nucleotide sequence: TGCAGTGCTAGAGCGGGACATTCCTACGAGCAGTACTTC. Protein product: CSARAGHSYEQYF.

The DNA for the CDR3 is TGTGCCAGTTCTAGCGGGGCTAACTACGAGCAGTACTTC. Translating gives CASSSGANYEQYF. The chain carries TRBV19 and TRBJ2-7, with TRBD2 matching 9 bases. This CDR3 is built from 13 residues. V shed 8 bases and J 3 bases; nucleotides not matched to a gene: 5. The germline CDR1 and CDR2 sequences are LNHDA and SQIVND (reference sequence).

The chain employs TRBV10-3 and TRBJ1-1, with 10 nucleotides matching TRBD1. Germline V gene data show CDR1 as ENHRY and CDR2 as SYGVKD. With 10 bases clipped from V and 6 bases from J, the junction kept 11 bases outside the gene matches. The CDR3 has 14 residues. CDR3 residues: CASREDRGGPEAFF. In DNA, the CDR3 is TGTGCCAGCAGAGAGGACAGGGGGGGGCCTGAAGCTTTCTTT.

This rearrangement joins TRBV7-9 to TRBJ2-3; the D is unclear. Germline values: CDR1 SEHNR, CDR2 FQNEAQ (reference sequence). The V end lost 0 bases, the J end lost 0 bases, and 4 bases lay between the germline ends. The CDR3 extends over 14 amino acids. The CDR3 reads CASSLASSTDTQYF. CDR3 in DNA: TGTGCCAGCAGCTTAGCCTCTAGCACAGATACGCAGTATTTT.

The sample holds many counts of this clonotype. This chain links TRBV29-1 with TRBJ1-2; D perhaps matches TRBD1 (5 bases). V dropped 3 bases and J dropped 8 bases, with 7 bases sitting between them. CDR3 length: 10 residues. Germline loops: CDR1 SQVTM, CDR2 ANQGSEA. The CDR3 DNA follows: TGCAGCGTTGACAGGGAAGGCTACACCTTC. Encoded protein: CSVDREGYTF.

With respect to this clonotype: A much larger clone differs by one base, so this may be a read error. The rearrangement joins TRBV2 to TRBJ1-4; D gene unclear. Germline loops: CDR1 SNHLY, CDR2 FYNNEI. V was shortened by 2 bases and J by 5 bases, with 12 bases between the two germline ends. The CDR3 covers 15 residues. CDR3 sequence: CASSERRSTNEKLFF. The CDR3 DNA sequence: TGTGCCAGCAGTGAACGGCGGAGCACGAATGAAAAACTGTTTTTT.

This clonotype has ten or more counts. The rearrangement joins TRBV7-9 to TRBJ2-7; 10 nucleotides line up with TRBD1. Germline assignment: CDR1 SEHNR and CDR2 FQNEAQ (reference sequence). After removal of 5 bases from V and 6 bases from J, the junction contained 10 bases not matched to a gene. The CDR3 sequence is 15 residues long. CDR3: CASSPTRDRGPEQYF. The CDR3 DNA reads as TGTGCCAGCAGCCCCACCCGGGACAGGGGTCCCGAGCAGTACTTC. The variable domain in full, with the rest retrieved from reference TRBV7-9 and TRBJ2-7, is DTGVSQNPRHKITKRGQNVTFRCDPISEHNRLYWYRQTLGQGPEFLTYFQNEAQLEKSRLLSDRFSAERPKGSFSTLEIQRTEQGDSAMYLCASSPTRDRGPEQYFGPGTRLTVT.

V is TRBV24-1 and J is TRBJ1-5, with TRBD1 matching 7 bases. Germline V gene sequence: CDR1 KGHDR, CDR2 SFDVKD. The J segment lost 13 bases and the V segment lost 3 bases, leaving 20 bases of the junction unmatched. The CDR3 is 17 amino acids. CDR3 nucleotide sequence: TGTGCCACCAGTGATGGGAGGGGGCTAGGAATCACAGATACGCAGCATTTT. Protein product: CATSDGRGLGITDTQHF.

There are a few counts of this clonotype. The chain is built from TRBV5-6 and TRBJ2-7; 7 bases line up with TRBD2. CDR3 size: 17 residues. V trimming: 8 bases; J trimming: 2 bases; junction bases outside the gene matches: 19. Germline-derived CDR1 and CDR2 are SGHDT and YYEEEE. The CDR3 spells CASARRGAGVSPYEQYF. The CDR3, as DNA: TGTGCCAGTGCCCGCCGGGGCGCGGGGGTCTCCCCCTACGAGCAGTACTTC.

The rearrangement joins TRBV2 to TRBJ2-4, with D possibly matching TRBD1 (6 bases). The V gene lost 3 bases and the J gene lost 5 bases, with 8 bases spanning the gap. In germline, CDR1 is SNHLY, CDR2 FYNNEI. CDR3 length: 13 amino acids. The CDR3 region is CASSDHRENIQYF. CDR3 DNA sequence: TGTGCCAGCAGTGACCACAGGGAAAACATTCAGTACTTC.

The table lists this clonotype with many counts. This chain uses TRBV7-9 with TRBJ1-2, with 8 bases identical to TRBD1. The V and J ends lost 0 bases and 4 bases, in that order; junction bases with no gene match: 1. This CDR3 has 14 residues. Germline V gives CDR1 SEHNR, CDR2 FQNEAQ (reference sequence). In DNA form, the CDR3 reads TGTGCCAGCAGCTTAGCCAGGGGGCCCTATGGCTACACCTTC. The encoded protein is CASSLARGPYGYTF.

This clonotype was picked up many times. The rearrangement joins TRBV7-8 to TRBJ1-2; TRBD1 matches at 9 bases. This CDR3 contains 16 residues. The ends lost 2 bases at V and 3 bases at J; junction bases unmatched: 7. Germline V gene lookup returns CDR1 SGHVS and CDR2 FQNEAQ. The CDR3 loop reads CASSLRRDRVHYGYTF. The DNA of the CDR3 is TGTGCCAGCAGCTTACGGAGGGACAGGGTGCACTATGGCTACACCTTC.

This clonotype was seen a few times. The rearrangement links TRBV20-1 to TRBJ1-5; tentative D call: TRBD1 (6 bases). In germline, CDR1 is DFQATT, CDR2 SNEGSKA (reference sequence). The V and J ends lost 3 bases and 2 bases respectively, with 14 bases between them. The length of the CDR3 is 15 residues. The CDR3 spells CSARKQGPGNQPQHF. Here the CDR3 DNA reads TGCAGTGCTAGGAAACAGGGTCCGGGCAATCAGCCCCAGCATTTT.

The sample holds many counts of this clonotype. The chain links TRBV15 to TRBJ1-2; tentative D call: TRBD1 (5 bases). The germline CDR1 and CDR2 sequences are LNHNV and YYDKDF (reference sequence). CDR3 length: 14 residues. Trimming took off 0 bases at V and 3 bases at J, with 8 bases between the two ends. Here the CDR3 reads CATSRDRGYYGYTF. In nucleotides, the CDR3 is TGTGCCACCAGCAGAGATCGGGGGTACTATGGCTACACCTTC.